A selection of T cell receptor beta chains follows, all from one sample in a study of cytomegalovirus exposure and HLA in healthy donors. The method was immunoSEQ multiplex PCR; TCRdb's version includes in-frame clones alone and lacks a portion of them. The sample records some 120,000 clones, roughly 78% being singletons. The sequenced material came from PBMCs. These receptors were collected from a man younger than 40 in good health and CMV-seropositive. Each CDR3 is given with its conserved first and last residue. A D gene is named only where the DNA matches it firmly. Size is stated for part of the rows, as once, few or many counts, or as a class when the clone is expanded.

abundance,v_gene,j_gene,d_gene,CDR3aa
few,TRBV7-2,TRBJ1-2,TRBD1,CASSSGQGYGYTF
once,TRBV7-9,TRBJ2-5,-,CASSSQGIKETQYF
-,TRBV7-3,TRBJ2-1,-,CASSLFPSLNEQFF
few,TRBV7-3,TRBJ2-6,TRBD1,CASGDSHSGANVLTF
-,TRBV6-5,TRBJ2-7,TRBD2,CASSSSGHYEQYF
-,TRBV2,TRBJ2-3,-,CASSARQATDTQYF
-,TRBV29-1,TRBJ2-7,TRBD1,CSVGADRGTEQYF
-,TRBV29-1,TRBJ2-4,TRBD1,CSVERTGGNIQYF
-,TRBV7-8,TRBJ2-7,TRBD1,CASSASTGQSYEQYF
-,TRBV6-5,TRBJ2-5,TRBD2,CASSGLAGETQYF
-,TRBV30,TRBJ2-7,-,CAWSLNRARTVPYEQYF
few,TRBV29-1,TRBJ1-2,-,CSVEERDYYGYTF
-,TRBV11-3,TRBJ2-1,-,CASSPQGSSYNEQFF
few,TRBV5-6,TRBJ1-6,-,CASSLGGGQNSPLHF
few,TRBV19,TRBJ2-1,TRBD1,CASSTAGTGLNNEQFF
-,TRBV5-6,-,TRBD1,CASSFGTGTYEQYF
-,TRBV4-1,TRBJ2-1,TRBD1,CASSPWTGFNNEQFF
-,TRBV9,TRBJ1-2,-,CASSVDRNYGYTF
-,TRBV28,TRBJ2-4,TRBD1,CASSVRGSGAKNIQYF
few,TRBV6-5,TRBJ2-7,-,CASSRQDPTYEQYF
-,TRBV28,TRBJ1-2,-,CASRTTGLYGYTF
-,TRBV15,TRBJ2-1,TRBD2,CATSRGGGLAEYNEQFF
-,TRBV7-2,TRBJ2-7,-,CASSLAERGLYEQYF
once,TRBV2,TRBJ1-5,-,CASNVTESNQPQHF